These 22 T cell receptor beta chains came from one sample sequenced in a study of tumor-infiltrating lymphocytes in primary liver carcinoma. Priming with a constant-region primer yielded TCR beta cDNA from 450 to 600 ng total RNA. For TCR beta, libraries were produced by three nested multiplex PCR rounds using slightly modified ARM-PCR. Investigators reported that the first two PCR rounds, at roughly 11 cycles each, used TRBV1-TRBV30 forward primers with a C-beta reverse primer. MiXCR, run by TCRdb on the multiplex PCR reads, gives a single entry per CDR3 protein. The data show 330,000 or so distinct CDR3 sequences, less than 70% seen once. For blood RNA, unsorted whole blood served as the source, and germline DNA was extracted too. The sequenced sample consisted of peripheral blood. Every receptor here comes from a man aged 35 to 55 with primary liver carcinoma and hepatitis B virus infection.

In the case of this clonotype: A much larger clone lies a single base off, so this may be a read error. This chain links TRBV12-3 or TRBV12-4 with TRBJ1-6, with D unclear. V was clipped by 8 bases and J by 4 bases, with 6 bases between them. The CDR3 spans 12 residues. The CDR3 region has the DNA TGTGCCAGCGGTCCGTATAATTCACCCCTCCACTTT. Amino acids: CASGPYNSPLHF.

With regard to this clonotype: This may come from a read error, since a much larger clone is one base off. The genes are TRBV29-1 and TRBJ1-5; the match to TRBD1 covers 8 bases. The germline CDR1 and CDR2 sequences are SQVTM and ANQGSEA. J was trimmed by 5 bases and V by 3 bases; bases with no gene match: 12. The CDR3 is 16 amino acids. The CDR3 here is CSVDFRTGKDDQPQHF. As DNA, the CDR3 is TGCAGCGTTGATTTTAGGACAGGGAAGGACGATCAGCCCCAGCATTTT.

A word on this clonotype: This may be a read error, as it is one base from a much larger clone. The V gene is TRBV11-2, the J gene TRBJ2-1, with TRBD2 matching 11 bases. V was clipped by 11 bases and J by 8 bases; unmatched bases: 20. The CDR3 extends over 17 amino acids. The germline V gene encodes CDR1 SGHAT and CDR2 FQNNGV. CDR3 amino acids: CACGLEGGGLAADEQFF. CDR3 DNA sequence: TGTGCCTGCGGCTTAGAGGGGGGGGGACTAGCGGCGGATGAGCAGTTCTTC.

The genes are TRBV24-1 and TRBJ1-2, with D possibly TRBD1 on 5 matching bases. The V end was cut by 3 bases, the J end by 0 bases, with 10 bases between. Germline CDR1 KGHDR, CDR2 SFDVKD. The CDR3 is 15 amino acids. The CDR3 sequence is CATSDGGRANYGYTF. The CDR3 DNA follows: TGTGCCACCAGTGATGGCGGCAGGGCTAACTATGGCTACACCTTC.

The rearrangement uses TRBV11-2 and TRBJ1-1; D remains unclear. The V end was cut by 5 bases, the J end by 1 base, with 14 bases between. Germline values: CDR1 SGHAT, CDR2 FQNNGV. The CDR3 is 15 amino acids. The CDR3 bases are TGTGCCAGCAGCCTAAGACCCGAAGCGAACACTGAAGCTTTCTTT. The encoded protein is CASSLRPEANTEAFF.

With respect to this clonotype: The junction shows a germline mismatch at one end, possibly a read error. The V gene is TRBV5-5, the J gene TRBJ2-3, with a weak D call TRBD2 (5 bases). The CDR3 consists of 17 residues. CDR1 is SGHKS, CDR2 YYEKEE, per germline (reference sequence). This CDR3 reads CAGSLARELLGTDTQYF. In DNA form, the CDR3 reads TGTGCCGGCAGCTTGGCCCGGGAACTCCTAGGTACAGATACGCAGTATTTT. Drawing the rest from reference TRBV5-5 and TRBJ2-3, the complete variable domain is DAGVTQSPTHLIKTRGQQVTLRCSPISGHKSVSWYQQVLGQGPQFIFQYYEKEERGRGNFPDRFSARQFPNYSSELNVNALLLGDSALYLCAGSLARELLGTDTQYFGPGTRLTVL.

This clonotype appeared a few times. The chain has TRBV7-9 and TRBJ2-5, with 9 bases identical to TRBD1. Germline lookup yields CDR1 SEHNR and CDR2 FQNEAQ (reference sequence). The CDR3 contains 14 residues. The V and J ends lost 7 bases and 5 bases, in that order; junction bases with no gene match: 8. CDR3 nucleotide sequence: TGTGCCAGCACTCCGGGGACAGGGAGGGAGACCCAGTACTTC. Protein sequence: CASTPGTGRETQYF.

With respect to this clonotype: A much larger clone sits a single nucleotide away, making a read error possible. V usage is TRBV6-5 and J usage is TRBJ2-7; D is unresolved. The CDR3 totals 11 residues. Germline CDR1 and CDR2: MNHEY and SVGAGI. DNA for the CDR3: TGTACCAGCAGGCAAAACGGGGAGCAGTACTTC. This translates into CTSRQNGEQYF.

Comments on this clonotype: The germline gene is not matched at one end of the junction; a read error may be the cause. The chain uses TRBV11-2 and TRBJ2-1; no definite D call. The CDR3 has 15 amino acids. CDR1 is SGHAT and CDR2 is FQNNGV in the germline V gene. CDR3 loop: CASSLARSSYDEQFF. CDR3 bases: TGTGCCAGCAGCCTGGCACGGAGCTCCTACGATGAGCAGTTCTTC.

Regarding this clonotype: Mismatch with germline at one junction end may stem from a read error. V usage is TRBV11-2 and J usage is TRBJ2-1; TRBD2 is a possible D gene (5 bases). CDR1 is SGHAT, CDR2 FQNNGV, per germline. This CDR3 has 13 amino acids. Written as DNA, the CDR3 is TGTGCCAGCGGCTTACCCGGGGTGGATCAGAAGTTCTTC. It translates to CASGLPGVDQKFF.

The chain joins TRBV11-2 to TRBJ2-7, with D perhaps matching TRBD2 (6 bases). This CDR3 has 18 residues. Germline V lookup: CDR1 SGHAT, CDR2 FQNNGV. Deletions cut 4 bases from V and 2 bases from J, with 24 bases between. The CDR3 DNA follows: TGTGCCAGCAGCTCACCCCCCCCCACTAGCAGGAGGGCCTACGAGCAGTACTTC. Its protein product is CASSSPPPTSRRAYEQYF.

To note about this clonotype: A much larger clone lies a single base off, so this may be a read error. The J gene is TRBJ1-5, the V gene TRBV6-5; perhaps TRBD1 as D (6 bases). The CDR3 length is 17 residues. The germline V and J ends were trimmed by 8 bases and 0 bases, with 20 bases remaining between them. The V gene's germline CDR1 is MNHEY and CDR2 SVGAGI. CDR3 nucleotides: TGTGCCAGCCGGCCCTGGACAGCCTTACTTAGCAATCAGCCCCAGCATTTT. This sequence encodes CASRPWTALLSNQPQHF.

V usage is TRBV29-1 and J usage is TRBJ2-7; D possibly corresponds to TRBD2 (5 bases). Germline V gene lookup returns CDR1 SQVTM and CDR2 ANQGSEA. There are 14 residues in the CDR3. CDR3 sequence: CSVRVGVRSYEQYF. Written as DNA, the CDR3 is TGCAGTGTAAGAGTGGGAGTTCGATCATACGAGCAGTACTTC.

With regard to this clonotype: A read error may be the cause here, since a much bigger clone is one base away. J is TRBJ2-1 and V is TRBV5-4; D is ambiguous. Trimming stripped 5 bases from V and 9 bases from J, with 9 bases between. Germline V CDR1 and CDR2: SGHNT, YYREEE (reference sequence). CDR3 length equals 11 residues. CDR3 residues: CASSLNSEQFF. The CDR3, as DNA: TGTGCCAGCAGTTTGAACAGTGAGCAGTTCTTC.

As regards this clonotype: Just one base apart from a much larger clone, this may be a read error. The rearrangement uses TRBV10-3 and TRBJ2-1; TRBD1 might be the D (5 bases). This CDR3 has 13 residues. Germline loops: CDR1 ENHRY, CDR2 SYGVKD. The CDR3 region is CVIREGVYNEQFF. CDR3 in DNA: TGTGTCATCAGAGAAGGGGTCTACAATGAGCAGTTCTTC.

As concerns this clonotype: With a much larger clone just one base away, this may be a read error. The rearrangement joins TRBV4-1 to TRBJ1-1; no firm D call. This CDR3 has 14 residues. Germline-derived CDR1 and CDR2 are MGHRA and YSYEKL. The CDR3 region is CVSSQDLRNTEAFF. The DNA for the CDR3 is TGCGTCAGCAGCCAAGATTTGAGGAACACTGAAGCTTTCTTT.

The chain combines TRBV6-5 with TRBJ2-7; a weak D match, TRBD1 (7 bases). Deletions cut 0 bases from V and 7 bases from J, with 19 bases between. The CDR3 has 16 amino acids. Germline V gene sequence: CDR1 MNHEY, CDR2 SVGAGI. The CDR3 loop reads CASSYSGQGGFGEQYF. Here the CDR3 DNA reads TGTGCCAGCAGTTACTCGGGGCAGGGGGGATTCGGGGAGCAGTACTTC.

This clonotype was recorded a few times. J is TRBJ2-5 and V is TRBV5-1, with D perhaps TRBD1 (6 bases). Germline V gene lookup returns CDR1 SGHRS and CDR2 YFSETQ. This CDR3 comprises 15 residues. Trimming removed 7 bases from V and 1 base from J, with 17 bases in between. CDR3 amino acids: CASGKQGYSQETQYF. The CDR3 bases are TGCGCCAGCGGAAAACAGGGCTATAGCCAAGAGACCCAGTACTTC.

This rearrangement joins TRBV11-2 to TRBJ2-1, with D unresolved. Germline V lookup: CDR1 SGHAT, CDR2 FQNNGV. The CDR3 spans 15 residues. With 2 bases removed from V and 13 bases from J, the gap between germline ends came to 21 bases. The CDR3 DNA reads TGTGCCAGCAGCTTAAATCTAAGCGCTGCCCCCGTACAGTTCTTC. Translated, it gives CASSLNLSAAPVQFF.

This clonotype was recorded once. This may stem from a read error, because a much larger clone lies one nucleotide away. The gene calls are TRBV6-6 and TRBJ2-7; 7 bases are shared with TRBD1. The CDR3 totals 15 residues. The germline gives CDR1 MNHNY, CDR2 SVGAGI (reference sequence). The CDR3 bases are TGTGCCAACAGTCACGACCCGACAGGGCCCTACGAGCAGTACTTC. This codes for CANSHDPTGPYEQYF.

The V gene is TRBV11-3, the J gene TRBJ2-1, with 7 bases matching TRBD1. Germline CDR1 is SGHNT and CDR2 is YENEEA. After removal of 0 bases from V and 13 bases from J, the junction contained 9 bases not matched to a gene. The CDR3 spans 14 residues. In DNA form, the CDR3 reads TGTGCCAGCAGCTTAGATGGGACAGACAATGCTCAGTTCTTC. Amino acid sequence: CASSLDGTDNAQFF.

Notes on this clonotype: This may be a read error: a much more frequent sequence differs by one nucleotide. The V gene is TRBV4-1, the J gene TRBJ1-5, with no clear D. Germline values: CDR1 MGHRA, CDR2 YSYEKL. The CDR3 is 15 residues long. The CDR3 DNA is TGCGCCAGCAGCCAAGAGGGGTTTAGCAATCAGCCCCGGCATTTT. It yields the protein CASSQEGFSNQPRHF.